These 30 T cell receptor beta chains were sequenced from one sample in a study of cytomegalovirus exposure and HLA in healthy donors. This PCR relied on a set of 60 Vbeta primers and 13 Jbeta primers. Generated by immunoSEQ multiplex PCR, the TCRdb table keeps only in-frame clones and is missing some. The repertoire holds about 140,000 clones, with around three quarters as singletons. Sequencing was performed on PBMCs. The receptors come from a man younger than 40 in good health.

Here the CDR3 reads CASSPRLLAGGNNEQFF. The DNA for the CDR3 is TGCGCCAGCAGTCCAAGATTGCTAGCGGGAGGAAACAATGAGCAGTTCTTC. The chain couples TRBV4-1 to TRBJ2-1; TRBD2 agrees at 11 bases. The CDR3 extends over 17 amino acids. Trimming cost V 6 bases and J 5 bases; bases outside gene matches: 12. CDR1 and CDR2 (germline): MGHRA, YSYEKL.

This clone was picked up one time. This chain connects TRBV9 to TRBJ1-1; perhaps TRBD1 as D (6 bases). This CDR3 region has 13 residues. Germline assignment: CDR1 SGDLS and CDR2 YYNGEE. Trimming took 5 bases from V and 5 from J, leaving 13 bases between them. This chain's CDR3 is CASSGGGSTEAFF. CDR3 DNA: TGTGCCAGCAGTGGGGGCGGGTCGACTGAAGCTTTCTTT.

This clone was picked up one time. A junction end diverges from the germline sequence, so it may reflect a read error. This sample includes further DNA sequences coding for the same CDR3. The rearrangement joins TRBV5-1 to TRBJ2-2; 8 bases match TRBD1. Looked up from germline, CDR1 is SGHRS and CDR2 is YFSETQ. CDR3 length: 15 amino acids. The CDR3 protein is CASSTTGVNTGELFF. The CDR3 nucleotides are TGCGCCAGCTCTACGACAGGGGTTAACACCGGGGAGCTATTTTTT.

In its sample, this clone was seen a few times. The CDR3 nucleotides read TGTGCCAGCAGCGTTTTGTCGTATGAGCAGTTCTTC. This sequence encodes CASSVLSYEQFF. The genes are TRBV7-8 and TRBJ2-1; D remains unclear. The CDR3 extends over 12 amino acids. The V and J ends lost 5 bases and 8 bases respectively, with 10 bases between them. CDR1 is SGHVS, CDR2 FQNEAQ, per germline.

The J gene is TRBJ2-3, the V gene TRBV9; D perhaps matches TRBD2 (5 bases). CDR1 and CDR2 (germline): SGDLS, YYNGEE. The V and J ends lost 0 bases and 1 base respectively, with 12 bases between them. CDR3 length equals 16 residues. CDR3 DNA sequence: TGTGCCAGCAGCGTAGTGGGCGGAGGCGGCACAGATACGCAGTATTTT. This encodes CASSVVGGGGTDTQYF.

This chain connects TRBV28 to TRBJ2-2; no clear D gene. Germline V gene sequence: CDR1 MDHEN, CDR2 SYDVKM. This CDR3 is 13 amino acids long. Trimming took off 4 bases at V and 7 bases at J, with 10 bases between the two ends. The chain's CDR3 is CASSWRRGGELFF. For the CDR3, the DNA is TGTGCCAGCAGTTGGCGGCGTGGCGGGGAGCTGTTTTTT.

The chain is built from TRBV18 and TRBJ2-3; tentative D call: TRBD2 (6 bases). The CDR3 is made up of 15 amino acids. The germline V gene encodes CDR1 KGHSH and CDR2 LQKENI. V gave up 2 bases and J gave up 2 bases, with 11 bases separating them. CDR3 bases: TGTGCCAGCTCACCATTCGGGGGAACCACAGATACGCAGTATTTT. As protein: CASSPFGGTTDTQYF.

This clone showed up just once. The V and J genes are TRBV27 and TRBJ2-7, with D perhaps matching TRBD2 (6 bases). The CDR3 extends over 14 amino acids. Germline V gene lookup returns CDR1 MNHEY and CDR2 SMNVEV (reference sequence). The germline V and J ends were trimmed by 4 bases and 1 base, with 11 bases remaining between them. The CDR3 loop reads CASSSAGPSYEQYF. The CDR3 DNA reads TGTGCCAGCAGTTCGGCGGGACCATCCTACGAGCAGTACTTC.

The V gene is TRBV30, the J gene TRBJ1-2, with D possibly being TRBD1 (5 bases). The length of the CDR3 is 16 residues. The germline V and J ends were trimmed by 7 bases and 5 bases, with 26 bases remaining between them. Germline CDR1 GTSNPN, CDR2 SVGIG (reference sequence). CDR3 protein: CASLTPGPQGTYGYTF. The CDR3 bases are TGTGCCTCCCTAACCCCTGGTCCCCAGGGCACATATGGCTACACCTTC.

There are a few counts of this clone. The CDR3 loop reads CASSYTWGVEDTQYF. CDR3 sequence (DNA): TGTGCCAGCAGCTATACGTGGGGGGTGGAAGATACGCAGTATTTT. The chain uses TRBV6-6 and TRBJ2-3; D is possibly TRBD2 (6 bases). V was pared by 6 bases and J by 5 bases, with 18 bases between. Germline CDR1 and CDR2: MNHNY and SVGAGI (reference sequence). CDR3 length: 15 amino acids.

The chain is built from TRBV6-7 and TRBJ2-3; 7 positions match TRBD2. TRBV6-7 is flagged as an ORF with uncertain function. This CDR3 has 16 amino acids. The V and J ends lost 2 bases and 4 bases, in that order; junction bases with no gene match: 9. CDR3 protein: CASSYGAGIRPDTQYF. The CDR3 DNA reads as TGTGCCAGCAGTTACGGAGCGGGAATACGGCCAGATACGCAGTATTTT.

The chain has TRBV7-2 and TRBJ2-3; D remains ambiguous. Germline V CDR1 and CDR2: SGHTA, FQGNSA. With 2 bases removed from V and 0 bases from J, the gap between germline ends came to 6 bases. The CDR3 has 14 residues. CDR3 DNA sequence: TGTGCCAGCAGCTTACTCAGGAGCACAGATACGCAGTATTTT. The encoded protein is CASSLLRSTDTQYF.

The chain couples TRBV4-1 to TRBJ2-1, with 7 bases fitting TRBD1. V trimming: 4 bases; J trimming: 4 bases; junction bases outside the gene matches: 7. The CDR3 is 15 amino acids. From germline, CDR1 is MGHRA and CDR2 YSYEKL. CDR3 nucleotides: TGCGCCAGCAGCCTACAGGGGTTCGGTTACAATGAGCAGTTCTTC. Translating gives CASSLQGFGYNEQFF.

The chain links TRBV12-5 to TRBJ2-7; 7 bases match TRBD1. V gave up 1 base and J gave up 4 bases; unmatched junction bases: 1. The CDR3 contains 13 residues. Germline values: CDR1 LGHNT, CDR2 FRNRAP. The CDR3 sequence: CASGLGQGYEQYF. The CDR3 DNA reads as TGTGCTAGTGGTTTGGGACAGGGTTACGAGCAGTACTTC.

The chain links TRBV7-8 to TRBJ2-7; perhaps TRBD1 as D (6 bases). The CDR3 runs to 11 residues. V dropped 11 bases and J dropped 2 bases, with 10 bases sitting between them. Germline V gene data show CDR1 as SGHVS and CDR2 as FQNEAQ. This CDR3 is CAGAGAYEQYF. Here the CDR3 DNA reads TGTGCCGGGGCAGGGGCCTACGAGCAGTACTTC.

The CDR3 sequence is CASSFSENEQFF. The CDR3 bases are TGTGCCAGCAGTTTCTCAGAGAATGAGCAGTTCTTC. V is TRBV6-6 and J is TRBJ2-1; no firm D call. Germline lookup yields CDR1 MNHNY and CDR2 SVGAGI (reference sequence). The CDR3 covers 12 residues. V lost 4 bases, J lost 7 bases, and 8 bases lay in between.

The rearrangement joins TRBV6-5 to TRBJ2-1; 14 bases line up with TRBD2. After removal of 5 bases from V and 9 bases from J, the junction contained 6 bases not matched to a gene. This CDR3 region has 15 residues. Germline lookup yields CDR1 MNHEY and CDR2 SVGAGI. CDR3 amino acids: CASSRLAGGPGEQFF. Here the CDR3 DNA reads TGTGCCAGCAGTCGACTAGCGGGAGGGCCAGGTGAGCAGTTCTTC.

The CDR3 here is CASSRTGVETQYF. As DNA, the CDR3 is TGCGCCAGCAGCCGCACAGGAGTGGAGACCCAGTACTTC. V usage is TRBV4-1 and J usage is TRBJ2-5; possible D gene TRBD1, 5 bases. The CDR3 contains 13 residues. The V and J ends lost 4 bases and 5 bases respectively, with 11 bases between them. Germline-derived CDR1 and CDR2 are MGHRA and YSYEKL.

The V call is TRBV7-9, the J call TRBJ1-2, with D perhaps TRBD1 (6 bases). CDR1 SEHNR and CDR2 FQNEAQ come from the germline V gene (reference sequence). V dropped 1 base and J dropped 4 bases, with 16 bases sitting between them. The length of the CDR3 is 16 residues. The CDR3 nucleotides are TGTGCCAGCAGCTTAGAACACAGGGAACCGATCTATGGCTACACCTTC. Amino acid sequence: CASSLEHREPIYGYTF.

This clone has only a few counts. This sequence joins TRBV7-9 and TRBJ1-1, with no clear D. Trimming shortened V by 5 bases and J by 0 bases, and 7 bases separated the two germline ends. This CDR3 comprises 13 residues. CDR1 and CDR2 (germline): SEHNR, FQNEAQ (reference sequence). CDR3 nucleotide sequence: TGTGCCAGCAGCGGGAGGATGAACACTGAAGCTTTCTTT. It encodes CASSGRMNTEAFF.

The V gene is TRBV28, the J gene TRBJ2-5; 10 positions match TRBD2. Germline CDR1 MDHEN, CDR2 SYDVKM. Trimming cost V 5 bases and J 1 base; bases outside gene matches: 16. There are 19 residues in the CDR3. The CDR3 DNA is TGTGCCAGCAGTGGATGGCTAGCGGGGGCCCGAGGGGGCCAAGAGACCCAGTACTTC. It translates to CASSGWLAGARGGQETQYF.

This chain uses TRBV19 with TRBJ2-7; TRBD2 matches 13 bases. V was pared by 5 bases and J by 4 bases, with 2 bases of the junction left unmatched. The CDR3 loop spans 14 amino acids. Per the germline V gene, CDR1 is LNHDA and CDR2 is SQIVND (reference sequence). CDR3 DNA: TGTGCCAGTAGTCCGACTAGCGGGAGGTACGAGCAGTACTTC. It specifies CASSPTSGRYEQYF. Full variable domain (missing parts from reference TRBV19 and TRBJ2-7): DGGITQSPKYLFRKEGQNVTLSCEQNLNHDAMYWYRQDPGQGLRLIYYSQIVNDFQKGDIAEGYSVSREKKESFPLTVTSAQKNPTAFYLCASSPTSGRYEQYFGPGTRLTVT.

In DNA form, the CDR3 reads TGTGCCAGCAGCTTAGCCCCGGACATTCATGGCTACACCTTC. The encoded protein is CASSLAPDIHGYTF. The genes are TRBV7-9 and TRBJ1-2; D is perhaps TRBD1 (5 bases). The germline gives CDR1 SEHNR, CDR2 FQNEAQ (reference sequence). The CDR3 length is 14 residues. The V gene lost 0 bases and the J gene lost 6 bases, with 11 bases spanning the gap.

There are a few counts of this clone. The chain joins TRBV5-4 to TRBJ1-3; no clear D gene. V was trimmed by 0 bases and J by 2 bases, leaving 9 bases between them. Looked up from germline, CDR1 is SGHNT and CDR2 is YYREEE (reference sequence). This CDR3 is built from 15 residues. CDR3 region: CASSLAQSTGNTIYF. Written as DNA, the CDR3 is TGTGCCAGCAGCTTGGCTCAGTCGACTGGAAACACCATATATTTT.

This rearrangement joins TRBV6-6 to TRBJ2-1; TRBD2 aligns across 10 bases. The V gene's germline CDR1 is MNHNY and CDR2 SVGAGI (reference sequence). V lost 5 bases and J lost 4; bases outside the gene matches: 2. CDR3 length: 14 residues. In DNA, the CDR3 is TGTGCCAGCAGTGGTAGCGGGAGGTACAATGAGCAGTTCTTC. Translating gives CASSGSGRYNEQFF.

The chain has TRBV7-3 and TRBJ2-5, with 8 bases fitting TRBD2. CDR1 SGHTA and CDR2 FQGTGA come from the germline V gene. Trimming cost V 4 bases and J 3 bases; bases outside gene matches: 4. This CDR3 region has 14 residues. CDR3 loop: CASSWSGGEETQYF. The CDR3 DNA follows: TGTGCCAGCAGCTGGAGCGGGGGCGAAGAGACCCAGTACTTC.

This clone was seen more than once but under ten times. The chain joins TRBV9 to TRBJ1-1, with a weak D call TRBD1 (5 bases). Trimming shortened V by 0 bases and J by 4 bases, and 13 bases separated the two germline ends. This CDR3 is 15 amino acids long. Germline V gene sequence: CDR1 SGDLS, CDR2 YYNGEE. The CDR3 is CASSVGGGLVTEAFF. The CDR3 region has the DNA TGTGCCAGCAGCGTAGGGGGGGGACTGGTCACTGAAGCTTTCTTT. The complete variable domain, with remaining parts taken from reference TRBV9 and TRBJ1-1, reads DSGVTQTPKHLITATGQRVTLRCSPRSGDLSVYWYQQSLDQGLQFLIQYYNGEERAKGNILERFSAQQFPDLHSELNLSSLELGDSALYFCASSVGGGLVTEAFFGQGTRLTVV.

Regarding this clone: Other DNA sequences from this sample encode an identical CDR3 as well. J is TRBJ2-2 and V is TRBV18, with D perhaps TRBD2 (6 bases). CDR3 length: 15 amino acids. V was shortened by 1 base and J by 0 bases, with 6 bases between the two germline ends. Per the germline V gene, CDR1 is KGHSH and CDR2 is LQKENI. In DNA, the CDR3 is TGTGCCAGCTCACCACTAGCGGCGAACACCGGGGAGCTGTTTTTT. Residues: CASSPLAANTGELFF.

V and J are TRBV6-5 and TRBJ2-1; TRBD2 might be the D (5 bases). Germline-derived CDR1 and CDR2 are MNHEY and SVGAGI. The CDR3 runs to 13 residues. Trimming took off 4 bases at V and 8 bases at J, with 12 bases between the two ends. In DNA form, the CDR3 reads TGTGCCAGCAGTTTGGCTAGCACCCATGAGCAGTTCTTC. Translating gives CASSLASTHEQFF.

This sequence joins TRBV27 and TRBJ2-3; 8 nucleotides agree with TRBD1. Germline lookup yields CDR1 MNHEY and CDR2 SMNVEV (reference sequence). The CDR3 loop spans 14 amino acids. V trimming: 9 bases; J trimming: 0 bases; junction bases outside the gene matches: 5. CDR3 in amino acids: CASRTGTSTDTQYF. CDR3 bases: TGTGCCAGTCGGACAGGGACAAGCACAGATACGCAGTATTTT.